One sample yielded the 19 T cell receptor beta chains listed below, sequenced in a study of blood T cell repertoires in COVID-19. Sequenced by immunoSEQ multiplex PCR; TCRdb stores in-frame clones only, minus some. The sample records approximately 240,000 clones, around 84% being singletons. Sequencing was carried out using peripheral blood. All receptors derive from a woman aged 80 or older with active or convalescent COVID-19.

V usage is TRBV30 and J usage is TRBJ1-5; 8 bases are a match to TRBD1. This CDR3 comprises 15 residues. Looked up from germline, CDR1 is GTSNPN and CDR2 is SVGIG (reference sequence). With 2 bases clipped from V and 2 bases from J, the junction kept 5 bases outside the gene matches. CDR3 protein: CAWSRTGGGNQPQHF. The DNA for the CDR3 is TGTGCCTGGAGTAGAACAGGGGGTGGCAATCAGCCCCAGCATTTT. Filled out from reference TRBV30 and TRBJ1-5, the complete variable domain reads SQTIHQWPATLVQPVGSPLSLECTVEGTSNPNLYWYRQAAGRGLQLLFYSVGIGQISSEVPQNLSASRPQDRQFILSSKKLLLSDSGFYLCAWSRTGGGNQPQHFGDGTRLSIL.

This clone appeared once. CDR3 sequence (DNA): TGTGCCAGCAACCCACCGGGACTAGCCTCAACCGAGCAGTACTTC. It is translated as CASNPPGLASTEQYF. The chain combines TRBV28 with TRBJ2-7; 9 positions agree with TRBD2. The length of the CDR3 is 15 residues. The trim removed 7 bases at V and 6 bases at J, leaving 13 bases unmatched. Germline CDR1 MDHEN, CDR2 SYDVKM.

V is TRBV27 and J is TRBJ1-1, with unresolved D. Trimming removed 4 bases from V and 1 base from J, with 7 bases in between. The CDR3 length is 13 residues. Germline CDR1 reads MNHEY; CDR2 reads SMNVEV (reference sequence). CDR3 in amino acids: CASSWQKNTEAFF. In DNA, the CDR3 is TGTGCCAGCAGTTGGCAGAAGAACACTGAAGCTTTCTTT.

This chain uses TRBV2 with TRBJ2-4; D unresolved. In germline, CDR1 is SNHLY, CDR2 FYNNEI. This CDR3 region has 14 residues. With 7 bases removed from V and 1 base from J, the gap between germline ends came to 11 bases. The CDR3 DNA reads TGTGCCAGCAACGCGGTGGGTGCCAAAAACATTCAGTACTTC. Its protein is CASNAVGAKNIQYF. The complete variable domain, with remaining parts taken from reference TRBV2 and TRBJ2-4, reads EPEVTQTPSHQVTQMGQEVILRCVPISNHLYFYWYRQILGQKVEFLVSFYNNEISEKSEIFDDQFSVERPDGSNFTLKIRSTKLEDSAMYFCASNAVGAKNIQYFGAGTRLSVL.

The chain is built from TRBV3-1 (or the pseudogene TRBV3-2) and TRBJ2-5; 7 bases line up with TRBD1. CDR1 is LGHDT and CDR2 is YNNKEL in the germline V gene (reference sequence). V was pared by 1 base and J by 1 base, with 9 bases of the junction left unmatched. The length of the CDR3 is 17 residues. CDR3 bases: TGTGCCAGCAGCCAAGCCACAGGGGCGGGTGTCCAAGAGACCCAGTACTTC. It is translated as CASSQATGAGVQETQYF.

This clone was seen just once. The rearrangement joins TRBV4-3 to TRBJ1-4; 7 bases agree with TRBD1. The CDR3 covers 20 residues. The junction had 17 bases not matched to a gene; V was cut back by 4 bases and J by 0 bases. Germline CDR1 is LGHNA and CDR2 is YSLEER. In DNA form, the CDR3 reads TGCGCCAGCAGCCCCCGCTACTCGGGACAGATAACGTCAACTAATGAAAAACTGTTTTTT. This sequence encodes CASSPRYSGQITSTNEKLFF.

This chain connects TRBV3-1 (or the pseudogene TRBV3-2) to TRBJ1-2; TRBD1 matches 10 bases. The CDR3 runs 15 residues. CDR1 and CDR2 from the germline V gene are LGHDT and YNNKEL (reference sequence). Trimming removed 0 bases from V and 5 bases from J; junction bases left unmatched: 3. The CDR3 bases are TGTGCCAGCAGCCAAGAGGGACAGGGGAGTTATGGCTACACCTTC. Its translation: CASSQEGQGSYGYTF.

This clone was counted a few times. The V call is TRBV3-1 (or the pseudogene TRBV3-2), the J call TRBJ2-5; 7 bases are a match to TRBD1. Per the germline V gene, CDR1 is LGHDT and CDR2 is YNNKEL (reference sequence). V dropped 0 bases and J dropped 7; count of bases not matched to a gene: 5. The CDR3 runs 14 residues. This CDR3 reads CASSQEDRRGTQYF. CDR3 in DNA: TGTGCCAGCAGCCAAGAGGACAGGAGAGGGACCCAGTACTTC.

V usage is TRBV4-1 and J usage is TRBJ1-3; D remains ambiguous. CDR3 length equals 13 residues. Trimming pared 1 base from V and 9 bases from J, leaving 10 bases between. Germline CDR1 reads MGHRA; CDR2 reads YSYEKL. CDR3 bases: TGCGCCAGCAGCCAAGGACTTCGTACCACCATATATTTT. It translates to CASSQGLRTTIYF.

The chain uses TRBV4-3 and TRBJ2-1; 7 bases match TRBD2. Germline CDR1 and CDR2: LGHNA and YSLEER. Trimming took 1 base from V and 9 from J; bases not matched to a gene: 9. The CDR3 has 15 residues. The CDR3, as DNA: TGCGCCAGCAGCCAAGTTGGTCAGCGGGGAGGTGAGCAGTTCTTC. Translation: CASSQVGQRGGEQFF.

This clone was seen once. The V and J genes are TRBV7-9 and TRBJ1-2, with 9 bases lining up with TRBD1. The germline CDR1 and CDR2 sequences are SEHNR and FQNEAQ (reference sequence). The CDR3 runs 15 residues. The V and J ends lost 5 bases and 3 bases, in that order; junction bases with no gene match: 7. The CDR3 region is CASSPWDRDDYGYTF. CDR3 in DNA: TGTGCCAGCAGCCCGTGGGACAGGGACGACTATGGCTACACCTTC.

This clone has only a few counts. The chain couples TRBV4-1 to TRBJ2-7; 10 nucleotides line up with TRBD1. The ends lost 4 bases at V and 4 bases at J; junction bases unmatched: 7. Looked up from germline, CDR1 is MGHRA and CDR2 is YSYEKL. There are 15 residues in the CDR3. The CDR3 loop reads CASSPGTGVSYEQYF. The CDR3 nucleotides are TGCGCCAGCAGCCCTGGGACAGGGGTATCATACGAGCAGTACTTC.

V is TRBV7-9 and J is TRBJ2-3; 8 bases line up with TRBD1. The CDR3 extends over 13 amino acids. CDR1 SEHNR and CDR2 FQNEAQ come from the germline V gene (reference sequence). V trimming: 1 base; J trimming: 12 bases; junction bases outside the gene matches: 6. The CDR3 here is CASSLGDRMSQYF. The CDR3 DNA follows: TGTGCCAGCAGCTTAGGGGACAGGATGAGTCAGTATTTT.

The chain combines TRBV10-2 with TRBJ2-1; 14 positions agree with TRBD2. CDR3 length: 16 amino acids. Germline trimming cut 6 bases from V and 7 bases from J; bases unmatched to any gene: 8. The germline V gene encodes CDR1 WSHSY and CDR2 SAAADI. This chain's CDR3 is CASSLAGTSGGNEQFF. Written as DNA, the CDR3 is TGCGCCAGCAGCCTCGCCGGGACTAGCGGGGGAAATGAGCAGTTCTTC.

The chain combines TRBV29-1 with TRBJ2-7; possible D gene TRBD2, 6 bases. In germline, CDR1 is SQVTM, CDR2 ANQGSEA. The CDR3 loop spans 14 amino acids. Between the trimmed V and J ends, which lost 5 bases and 0 bases, there was a span of 14 bases. The CDR3 sequence: CSVILAQSSYEQYF. The CDR3 DNA reads as TGCAGCGTTATACTAGCCCAAAGCTCCTACGAGCAGTACTTC.

This chain links TRBV4-1 with TRBJ1-2, with 9 bases that match TRBD1. V gave up 5 bases and J gave up 5 bases; unmatched junction bases: 9. Germline-derived CDR1 and CDR2 are MGHRA and YSYEKL. The CDR3 is 15 amino acids. CDR3 amino acids: CASSYRGQGAYGYTF. CDR3 coding DNA: TGCGCCAGCAGCTACAGGGGGCAGGGGGCGTATGGCTACACCTTC.

The J gene is TRBJ2-3, the V gene TRBV7-3; 10 bases agree with TRBD2. This CDR3 comprises 17 residues. Trimming removed 5 bases from V and 1 base from J; junction bases left unmatched: 9. In germline, CDR1 is SGHTA, CDR2 FQGTGA. The CDR3 spells CASSDRIAGGRTDTQYF. Written as DNA, the CDR3 is TGTGCCAGCAGCGACCGCATAGCGGGGGGTCGCACAGATACGCAGTATTTT. The full variable domain, rest sourced from reference TRBV7-3 and TRBJ2-3, is GAGVSQTPSNKVTEKGKYVELRCDPISGHTALYWYRQSLGQGPEFLIYFQGTGAADDSGLPNDRFFAVRPEGSVSTLKIQRTERGDSAVYLCASSDRIAGGRTDTQYFGPGTRLTVL.

The chain carries TRBV9 and TRBJ1-1, with D possibly TRBD1 on 6 matching bases. The germline gives CDR1 SGDLS, CDR2 YYNGEE. The CDR3 is 15 amino acids. The V end was cut by 0 bases, the J end by 0 bases, with 9 bases between. The DNA for the CDR3 is TGTGCCAGCAGCGTAGAGGCAGGGGTGAACACTGAAGCTTTCTTT. Residues: CASSVEAGVNTEAFF.

This chain uses TRBV28 with TRBJ1-5; 8 bases line up with TRBD1. Unmatched junction bases numbered 4, after V lost 10 bases and J lost 2 bases. The CDR3 contains 13 residues. Germline values: CDR1 MDHEN, CDR2 SYDVKM. CDR3 sequence reads: CANSDRGNQPQHF. The CDR3 DNA is TGTGCCAACTCGGACAGGGGCAATCAGCCCCAGCATTTT.